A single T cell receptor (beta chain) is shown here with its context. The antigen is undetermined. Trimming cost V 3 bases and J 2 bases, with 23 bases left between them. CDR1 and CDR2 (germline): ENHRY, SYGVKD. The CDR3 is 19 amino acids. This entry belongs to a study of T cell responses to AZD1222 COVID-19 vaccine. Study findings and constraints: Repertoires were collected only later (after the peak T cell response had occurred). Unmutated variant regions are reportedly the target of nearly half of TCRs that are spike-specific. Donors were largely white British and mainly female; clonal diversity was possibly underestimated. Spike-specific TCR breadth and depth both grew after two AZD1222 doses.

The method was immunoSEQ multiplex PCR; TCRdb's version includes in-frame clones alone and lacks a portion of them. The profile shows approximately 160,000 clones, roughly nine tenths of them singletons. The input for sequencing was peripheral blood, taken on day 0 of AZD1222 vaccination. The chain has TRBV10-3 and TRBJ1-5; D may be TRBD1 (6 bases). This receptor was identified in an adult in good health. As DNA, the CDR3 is TGTGCCATCAGTGAAGGGGGAGGGAGTGGATCTATAGGCAATCAGCCCCAGCATTTT. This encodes CAISEGGGSGSIGNQPQHF.